This TCR beta chain derives from a study of breast tumors, draining lymph nodes, adjacent tissues. Study-wide results and limits: Luminal-like breast cancer showed significantly greater tumor-nontumor repertoire similarity than basal-like breast cancer did. Data fit most tumor T cells coming from lymph node, expanding in tumor. Tumor TCR diversity was below lymph nodes but above nontumor tissue. The lymph node origin of tumor T cells was framed as consistent with a hypothesis, not demonstrated.

The lymph nodes were axillary draining lymph nodes from breast cancer patients. This clonotype was counted between two and nine times. Its antigen remains unknown. The V gene's germline CDR1 is SGHTS and CDR2 YDEGEE. The CDR3 contains 15 residues. V gave up 2 bases and J gave up 4 bases; unmatched junction bases: 7. Using its own MiXCR run on the multiplex PCR reads, TCRdb lists one record per CDR3 protein. This table has around 300,000 distinct CDR3 sequences, 30% to 35% appearing once. The rearrangement joins TRBV5-8 to TRBJ1-1; 8 bases are a match to TRBD1. The TCR originated in a female donor with breast cancer. Some clones in this sample may be carry-over from other donors' samples. The sequenced sample was axillary lymph node tissue. Here the CDR3 DNA reads TGTGCCAGCAGCTTCTATTCAGGGGGCGTCACTGAAGCTTTCTTT. Protein: CASSFYSGGVTEAFF.